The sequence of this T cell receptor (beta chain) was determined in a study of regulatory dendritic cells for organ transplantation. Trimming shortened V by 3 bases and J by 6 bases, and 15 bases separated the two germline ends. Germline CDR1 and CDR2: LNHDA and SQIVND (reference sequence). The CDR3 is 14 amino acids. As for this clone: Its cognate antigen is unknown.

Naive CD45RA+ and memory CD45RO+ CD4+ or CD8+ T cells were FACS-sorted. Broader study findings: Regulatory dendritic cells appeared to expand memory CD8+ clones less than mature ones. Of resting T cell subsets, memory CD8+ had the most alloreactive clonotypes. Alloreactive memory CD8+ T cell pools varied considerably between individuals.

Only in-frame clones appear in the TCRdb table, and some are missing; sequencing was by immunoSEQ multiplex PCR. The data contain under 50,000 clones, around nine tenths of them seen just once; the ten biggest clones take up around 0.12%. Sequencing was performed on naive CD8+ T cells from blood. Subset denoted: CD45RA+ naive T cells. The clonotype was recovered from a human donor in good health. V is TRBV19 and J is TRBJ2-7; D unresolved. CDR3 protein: CASSMVKGISEQYF. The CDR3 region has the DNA TGTGCCAGTAGTATGGTCAAGGGCATAAGCGAGCAGTACTTC.